A selection of T cell receptor beta chains follows, all from one sample in a study of shared clonotypes between healthy human individuals. Sequencing used immunoSEQ multiplex PCR; TCRdb keeps in-frame clones, though not all of them. The sample consists of about 980,000 clones, approximately 80% of them appearing once. Sequencing was done on a sample of memory CD4+ T cells sorted from blood. The origin of the receptors is a man younger than 35 in good health. Each CDR3 is given with its conserved first and last residue. The D gene is left open where the match is weak. Not every row has a clone size; where given, it reads once, few, many or a size class.

abundance: -; j_gene: TRBJ2-7; d_gene: -; v_gene: TRBV7-2; CDR3nt: TGTGCCAGCAGCCCCAACTACGAGCAGTACTTC; CDR3aa: CASSPNYEQYF
abundance: -; j_gene: TRBJ1-3; d_gene: -; v_gene: TRBV19; CDR3nt: TGTGCCAGTAGTACGACAGCCTCTGGAAACACCATATATTTT; CDR3aa: CASSTTASGNTIYF
abundance: -; j_gene: TRBJ2-2; d_gene: -; v_gene: TRBV7-2; CDR3nt: TGTGCCAGCAGCTGGACCGCTAGTAACACCGGGGAGCTGTTTTTT; CDR3aa: CASSWTASNTGELFF
abundance: -; j_gene: TRBJ1-1; d_gene: -; v_gene: TRBV18; CDR3nt: TGTGCCAGCTCACCGGGGAGCCCTGAAGCTTTCTTT; CDR3aa: CASSPGSPEAFF
abundance: -; j_gene: TRBJ1-1; d_gene: TRBD1; v_gene: TRBV4-1; CDR3nt: TGCGCCAGCAGCCGAGGACAGGTGACGAACACTGAAGCTTTCTTT; CDR3aa: CASSRGQVTNTEAFF
abundance: -; j_gene: TRBJ2-1; d_gene: TRBD2; v_gene: TRBV2; CDR3nt: TGTGCCAGCAAGGGACTAGCGCTTCTTAATGAGCAGTTCTTC; CDR3aa: CASKGLALLNEQFF
abundance: -; j_gene: TRBJ1-5; d_gene: TRBD1; v_gene: TRBV30; CDR3nt: TGTGCCTGGAGTGTACGAGGAGACAGGGGGGGGCTGGGCAATCAGCCCCAGCATTTT; CDR3aa: CAWSVRGDRGGLGNQPQHF
abundance: many; j_gene: TRBJ1-1; d_gene: -; v_gene: TRBV10-2; CDR3nt: TGCGCCAGCAGTGAAATGGGGTCGAACACTGAAGCTTTCTTT; CDR3aa: CASSEMGSNTEAFF
abundance: once; j_gene: TRBJ2-7; d_gene: -; v_gene: TRBV7-9; CDR3nt: TGTGCCAGCAGCTTAGTGCCCATGGGGCGCCCAGGCTACGAGCAGTACTTC; CDR3aa: CASSLVPMGRPGYEQYF
abundance: once; j_gene: TRBJ1-2; d_gene: -; v_gene: TRBV6-1; CDR3nt: TGTGCCAGCTTGGGAGGTGGAGGGAGGGACTATGGCTACACCTTC; CDR3aa: CASLGGGGRDYGYTF
abundance: -; j_gene: TRBJ1-3; d_gene: -; v_gene: TRBV19; CDR3nt: TGTGCCAGTACCCACTCAGGGGAGTTAAGCGGCACAAACACCATATATTTT; CDR3aa: CASTHSGELSGTNTIYF
abundance: -; j_gene: TRBJ2-1; d_gene: TRBD2; v_gene: TRBV19; CDR3nt: TGTGCCAGTAGTATAGGGGGACTAGCGACCCTAGGCAGCTCCTACAATGAGCAGTTCTTC; CDR3aa: CASSIGGLATLGSSYNEQFF
abundance: -; j_gene: TRBJ2-3; d_gene: -; v_gene: TRBV2; CDR3nt: TGTGCCAGCAGCCCGGAGGGGGTGCTCACAGATACGCAGTATTTT; CDR3aa: CASSPEGVLTDTQYF
abundance: few; j_gene: TRBJ1-2; d_gene: -; v_gene: TRBV28; CDR3nt: TGTGCCAGCCAAACCAACTATGGCTACACCTTC; CDR3aa: CASQTNYGYTF